This TCR beta chain was captured in a study of T-cell memory formation after mild COVID-19. From the 5' RACE reads, TCRdb called clonotypes with MiXCR, one entry per CDR3 protein. The top ten hold under 45% of the sample, which has 75,000 to 95,000 distinct CDR3 sequences, more than 13% seen once. The CDR3 has 12 amino acids. CDR1 and CDR2 from the germline V gene are KGHSH and LQKENI. V was trimmed by 2 bases and J by 6 bases, leaving 8 bases between them. In its sample, this clonotype was seen a few times. The specimen sequenced was PBMCs or a T cell subset sorted from them (not recorded which). This receptor was identified in a man between 18 and 35 years old who had mild COVID-19 (a few samples of this study predate the infection). Cell type and time point are not known. V and J are TRBV18 and TRBJ2-7; D is undetermined. DNA for the CDR3: TGTGCCAGCTCACCAGTGGACGGCGAGCAGTACTTC. Amino acids: CASSPVDGEQYF.